This is a list of T cell receptor beta chains from one sample in a study of breast tumors, draining lymph nodes, adjacent tissues. TCRdb re-called the multiplex PCR reads through MiXCR, storing one row per CDR3 protein. The data hold some 120,000 distinct CDR3 sequences, with around 20% observed a single time. Source material: axillary lymph node tissue. The receptors come from a female donor with breast cancer. Some clones in this sample may be carry-over from other donors' samples. Each CDR3 is given without its conserved first and last residue.

V gene,CDR3 length,CDR3 protein
TRBV7-2,12,ASTHKEGPNEQF
TRBV7-8,15,ASSLARQAKLNNEQF
TRBV19,10,ASTSETGELF
TRBV6-1,13,ASSERRQGAEGYT
TRBV9,13,ASSVTTGDTGELF
TRBV19,13,ASTKDRSSGNTIY
TRBV30,11,AWSVQNNEKLF
TRBV20-1,15,SASESGESSGANVLT
TRBV27,11,ASSSQGVSPLH
TRBV19,12,ASSESAPNYGYT
TRBV4-2,13,ASSQPDGRNEKLF
TRBV7-9,12,ASSLASGSYEQY
TRBV3-1,13,ASSTSGVGQETQY
TRBV19,11,ASSTGWGETQY
TRBV6-1,14,ASRGAVMDPNNEQF
TRBV20-1,11,SAAGQGGYGYT
TRBV7-6,11,ASSPRPEEKLF
TRBV28,14,ASSLSPGSFGSPLH
TRBV6-5,12,ASRLGLASYEQY
TRBV7-2,12,ASSSRTAYNEQF